This T cell receptor (beta chain) stems from a study of molecular identifiers for immune sequencing clone quantification (dated by TCRdb to the late 2010s). General notes on the study: For a replicate experiment, RNA from roughly 18,000 or 92,000 naive CD8 T cells was divided into five aliquots, of which four were sequenced. This methods study used CD8 T cells to benchmark TCR RNA copy counting and molecular-identifier clustering-based TCR repertoire sequencing (MIDCIRS).

For CDR1 and CDR2, the germline V gene lists MGHRA and YSYEKL. Including cysteine and phenylalanine, the CDR3 has 15 amino acids. The kept DNA is CDR3 alone, 45 bases in frame from the first base. Trimming takes 3 bases off V and 3 bases off J; junction bases not matched to a gene: 2. The library was generated by PCR. For sequencing, an Illumina HiSeq 4000 was employed. Bulk TCR libraries were made following a previously described method, with the TCR primers given in Table S5. The Qiagen AllPrep DNA/RNA kit was used to purify total RNA. Before any analysis, reads coming from multiple sequencing runs of the same library were combined into one pool. Concerning the study's data processing: Reads were retained only if their TCR constant sequence matched exactly, and those retained reads were trimmed to 150 nt and grouped according to their 12-nt molecular barcodes. Reads inside each barcode group were sub-clustered using a 15% Levenshtein threshold, and a quality-weighted consensus sequence was constructed for each RNA molecule. Non-functional sequences were removed, as were lower-count sequences one edit away from another. On the basis of fitting two negative binomial distributions, barcode sub-clusters with fewer than 20% of the maximum read count were discarded. The raw public data were reprocessed by TCRdb itself: fastp quality trimming at Q25, MiXCR clonotype calling, in-frame beta chains only. Rows with one shared CDR3 protein collapse into an entry with the most common genes and DNA. These V and J calls are TCRdb output, not the study's own analysis. In this sample the table shows over 600,000 distinct CDR3 sequences, about 20% of which occur a single time. 0.75% to 0.95% of the sample is taken by the ten largest.

Only a few counts were recorded for this clonotype. What this receptor recognizes is not known. Per-base qualities were not stored, and no clone one base away is much larger. Libraries of naive CD8 T cells were built from anywhere between roughly 17,000 and 1,000,000 sorted cells, with 10%, 30% or 50% of the purified RNA used. Naive CD8 T cells were FACS-sorted as CD8+CD4-CCR7+CD45RA+ on a BD FACSAria II into RLT Plus buffer. To test detection sensitivity, Jurkat RNA equal to some 11 TCR copies was added to samples of roughly 17,000-1,100,000 naive CD8 T cells. Enrichment of CD8 T cells was performed with RosetteSep CD8+ T Cell Enrichment Cocktail and Ficoll-Paque, after which ACK red cell lysis was carried out. What the study reported, not specific to this receptor: The naive libraries included spiked-in Jurkat TCR RNA (roughly 9 copies' worth), and this RNA is not part of the donor repertoire. In CMV-specific effector cells, clones with more than 20 RNA copies accounted for over 97% of molecules, whereas in naive cells such clones accounted for under 1%. Modeling gave about 3 recovered TCR RNA copies per cell versus 8 to 10 by digital PCR, implying approximately 30% capture efficiency. A single cell's worth of spiked-in Jurkat TCR RNA was reported detectable even among 750,000 to 1,000,000 naive CD8 T cells. Identical TCR molecules sharing a barcode could cause highly expanded clone sizes to be underestimated. Without barcode sub-clustering, chimeric consensus sequences inflated TCR diversity; chimeras reached as high as 47%.

Material for sequencing was naive CD8+ T cells from blood, with Jurkat cell RNA spiked in. The cell subset or site label here, explained by the study, means: FACS-sorted CD8+CD4-CCR7+CD45RA+ naive T cells. This TCR was recovered from a human donor in good health. Some libraries in this study had Jurkat cell RNA spiked in. The sequence is built from TRBV4-1 and TRBJ2-5; 12 bases in between match TRBD2. The DNA sequence is as follows: TGCGCCAGCAGCCAGAGACTAGCGGGAGAAGAGACCCAGTACTTC. Its protein reads: CASSQRLAGEETQYF.